In its sample, the clone carrying this T cell receptor beta chain was seen once. Produced via immunoSEQ multiplex PCR; TCRdb's table is partial and in-frame only. The sample yields over 130,000 clones, about 90% seen once. The CDR3 is made up of 16 amino acids. Trimming removed 4 bases at V and 4 bases at J, with 18 bases between. The germline V gene encodes CDR1 SGHKS and CDR2 YYEKEE (reference sequence). These data are taken from a study of T cell responses to AZD1222 COVID-19 vaccine. Second-dose groups at about 4 or about 12 weeks were pooled. This sequence originates from an adult who received the AZD1222 COVID-19 vaccine. The material sequenced was peripheral blood, taken 28 days after the second AZD1222 dose. The V call is TRBV5-5, the J call TRBJ1-5; a possible D gene is TRBD1 (5 bases). CDR3 protein: CASSMYPSRGNQPQHF. The CDR3, as DNA: TGTGCCAGCAGCATGTACCCTTCCCGGGGGAATCAGCCCCAGCATTTT. The full variable domain, completed using reference TRBV5-5 and TRBJ1-5, is DAGVTQSPTHLIKTRGQQVTLRCSPISGHKSVSWYQQVLGQGPQFIFQYYEKEERGRGNFPDRFSARQFPNYSSELNVNALLLGDSALYLCASSMYPSRGNQPQHFGDGTRLSIL.